Each of the 16 T cell receptor beta chains below was sequenced from the same sample in a study of identical twins. TCRdb re-called the 5' RACE reads with MiXCR, one entry per CDR3 protein. This table has about 900,000 distinct CDR3 sequences, more than 9% appearing once. The same sample was also used in a study of yellow fever vaccine responses in identical twins.

The specimen was PBMCs. These receptors came from a woman between 18 and 29 years old in good health.

V is TRBV7-9 and J is TRBJ2-2, with 7 bases identical to TRBD1. Germline values: CDR1 SEHNR, CDR2 FQNEAQ (reference sequence). Losses at the gene ends were 5 bases for V and 0 bases for J; bases not matched to a gene: 3. The CDR3 is 15 residues long. CDR3 bases: TGTGCCAGCAGCACGGGACAGACGAACACCGGGGAGCTGTTTTTT. Protein sequence: CASSTGQTNTGELFF.

This clonotype was detected a few times. J is TRBJ2-2 and V is TRBV10-3; 7 bases are a match to TRBD2. Losses at the gene ends were 6 bases for V and 0 bases for J; bases not matched to a gene: 4. Germline V gene data show CDR1 as ENHRY and CDR2 as SYGVKD. The length of the CDR3 is 15 residues. CDR3 region: CAIRTGLSNTGELFF. CDR3 in DNA: TGTGCCATCAGAACGGGACTATCGAACACCGGGGAGCTGTTTTTT.

This clonotype occurred a few times. V usage is TRBV7-9 and J usage is TRBJ2-1; 16 nucleotides match TRBD2. Germline V gives CDR1 SEHNR, CDR2 FQNEAQ (reference sequence). This CDR3 comprises 17 residues. J lost 5 bases, V lost 5 bases, and 6 bases had no gene match. The CDR3 nucleotides are TGTGCCAGCAGCCCGGGACTAGCGGGGGGGTTCCACAATGAGCAGTTCTTC. Its translation is CASSPGLAGGFHNEQFF. Full variable domain (missing parts from reference TRBV7-9 and TRBJ2-1): DTGVSQNPRHKITKRGQNVTFRCDPISEHNRLYWYRQTLGQGPEFLTYFQNEAQLEKSRLLSDRFSAERPKGSFSTLEIQRTEQGDSAMYLCASSPGLAGGFHNEQFFGPGTRLTVL.

This sequence joins TRBV20-1 and TRBJ2-1; 7 nucleotides match TRBD2. Germline V gene sequence: CDR1 DFQATT, CDR2 SNEGSKA (reference sequence). With 0 bases clipped from V and 6 bases from J, the junction kept 5 bases outside the gene matches. The CDR3 is 14 amino acids. The CDR3 region has the DNA TGCAGTGCTAGAGATGGGGGAGGGACCAATGAGCAGTTCTTC. Residues: CSARDGGGTNEQFF.

The chain is built from TRBV29-1 and TRBJ2-5, with 7 bases aligning to TRBD2. CDR1 and CDR2 from the germline V gene are SQVTM and ANQGSEA. CDR3 length equals 13 residues. V was clipped by 6 bases and J by 2 bases; unmatched bases: 6. The CDR3 DNA is TGCAGCGTGACGGGAGGATGGCAAGAGACCCAGTACTTC. Translated, it gives CSVTGGWQETQYF.

In its sample, this clonotype was seen many times. The chain has TRBV7-9 and TRBJ2-5, with 8 bases aligning to TRBD2. The CDR3 contains 15 residues. Germline trimming cut 7 bases from V and 1 base from J; bases unmatched to any gene: 8. Germline V gene lookup returns CDR1 SEHNR and CDR2 FQNEAQ (reference sequence). CDR3 protein: CASTPLAGLQETQYF. In DNA form, the CDR3 reads TGTGCCAGCACCCCTCTAGCGGGCCTCCAAGAGACCCAGTACTTC.

The chain links TRBV3-1 to TRBJ1-2, with unresolved D. Trimming cost V 1 base and J 7 bases, with 13 bases left between them. Germline V gene lookup returns CDR1 LGHDT and CDR2 YNNKEL (reference sequence). CDR3 size: 14 residues. The CDR3 DNA is TGTGCCAGCAGCCAAGTGGGAGGGAAGGCTGGCTACACCTTC. It yields the protein CASSQVGGKAGYTF.

This clonotype was detected only a few times. The J gene is TRBJ2-1, the V gene TRBV2, with 10 bases matching TRBD2. Per germline, CDR1 SNHLY and CDR2 FYNNEI. CDR3 size: 20 residues. Trimming removed 4 bases from V and 0 bases from J; junction bases left unmatched: 15. CDR3 sequence reads: CASSVRSGRAPLGSYNEQFF. In nucleotides, the CDR3 is TGTGCCAGCAGTGTTCGAAGCGGGAGGGCTCCTCTGGGCTCCTACAATGAGCAGTTCTTC. The full variable domain, rest sourced from reference TRBV2 and TRBJ2-1, is EPEVTQTPSHQVTQMGQEVILRCVPISNHLYFYWYRQILGQKVEFLVSFYNNEISEKSEIFDDQFSVERPDGSNFTLKIRSTKLEDSAMYFCASSVRSGRAPLGSYNEQFFGPGTRLTVL.

This clonotype was counted many times. The chain is built from TRBV5-1 and TRBJ2-2, with D uncertain. This CDR3 contains 16 residues. The ends were cut back, 2 bases at V and 1 base at J, with 12 bases in the middle. The germline V gene encodes CDR1 SGHRS and CDR2 YFSETQ. The chain's CDR3 is CASSLTLPRNTGELFF. DNA of the CDR3: TGCGCCAGCAGCTTAACCCTCCCGCGGAACACCGGGGAGCTGTTTTTT.

The sample holds a few counts of this clonotype. The chain couples TRBV6-2 or TRBV6-3 to TRBJ1-2; unclear D gene. Germline CDR1 is MNHEY and CDR2 is SVGEGT. The V end was cut by 4 bases, the J end by 8 bases, with 11 bases between. This CDR3 has 12 residues. The chain's CDR3 is CASSLVSRGYTF. CDR3 DNA: TGTGCCAGCAGTTTGGTCAGTCGAGGCTACACCTTC.

The rearrangement uses TRBV14 and TRBJ2-5; D remains ambiguous. Trimming stripped 0 bases from V and 5 bases from J, with 16 bases between. The CDR3 extends over 16 amino acids. CDR1 SGHDN and CDR2 FVKESK come from the germline V gene. The CDR3 nucleotides are TGTGCCAGCAGCCAAGATCAGCTGACCCTGGCGGAGACCCAGTACTTC. Protein sequence: CASSQDQLTLAETQYF.

The sample holds many counts of this clonotype. The CDR3 DNA follows: TGTGCCAGCAGTTTAGGGGACAGGGGTCCTAACTATGGCTACACCTTC. Its protein is CASSLGDRGPNYGYTF. V usage is TRBV12-3 or TRBV12-4 and J usage is TRBJ1-2; 10 bases match TRBD1. CDR3 size: 16 residues. V shed 1 base, J shed 0 bases, and the junction held 2 bases outside the gene matches.

This clonotype has a count of ten or more. The chain recombines TRBV5-1 with TRBJ2-2; D gene ambiguous. Germline V gene sequence: CDR1 SGHRS, CDR2 YFSETQ. CDR3 length equals 12 residues. V lost 1 base to trimming and J lost 5 bases, with 3 bases between them. In nucleotides, the CDR3 is TGCGCCAGCAGCTTGTGGACCGGGGAGCTGTTTTTT. It translates to CASSLWTGELFF.

The chain links TRBV5-1 to TRBJ2-1; 12 positions match TRBD2. CDR3 size: 19 residues. Germline lookup yields CDR1 SGHRS and CDR2 YFSETQ. J gave up 2 bases and V 0 bases, and 9 bases lay outside the gene matches. Here the CDR3 DNA reads TGCGCCAGCAGCTTGGGACTAGCGGGAGTACATAATGCCTACAATGAGCAGTTCTTC. Translated: CASSLGLAGVHNAYNEQFF.

This clonotype was counted a few times. CDR3 sequence: CASSKASREGGYTF. The CDR3 coding sequence is TGTGCCAGCAGTAAAGCAAGCAGGGAAGGAGGCTACACCTTC. This chain joins TRBV28 and TRBJ1-2; perhaps TRBD1 as D (5 bases). Germline values: CDR1 MDHEN, CDR2 SYDVKM. V was clipped by 5 bases and J by 8 bases, with 18 bases between them. CDR3 size: 14 residues.

This clonotype was seen only a few times. This sequence joins TRBV5-1 and TRBJ2-7, with D perhaps TRBD1 (6 bases). Germline-derived CDR1 and CDR2 are SGHRS and YFSETQ. This CDR3 is 15 amino acids long. V was cut by 5 bases and J by 2 bases, with 17 bases left in between. The CDR3 sequence is CASSRNPGDTYEQYF. CDR3 sequence (DNA): TGCGCCAGCAGTCGCAACCCAGGGGACACCTACGAGCAGTACTTC.